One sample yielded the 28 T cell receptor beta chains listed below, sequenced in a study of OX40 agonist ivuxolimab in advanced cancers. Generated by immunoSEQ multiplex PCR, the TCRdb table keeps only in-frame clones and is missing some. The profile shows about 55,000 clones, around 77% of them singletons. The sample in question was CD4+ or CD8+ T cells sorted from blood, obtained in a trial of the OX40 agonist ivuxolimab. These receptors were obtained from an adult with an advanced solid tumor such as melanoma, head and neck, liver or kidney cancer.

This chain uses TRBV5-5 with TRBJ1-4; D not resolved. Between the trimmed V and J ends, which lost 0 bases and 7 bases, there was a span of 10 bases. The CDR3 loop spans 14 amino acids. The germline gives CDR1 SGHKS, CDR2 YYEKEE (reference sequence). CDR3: CASSLAGMGEKLFF. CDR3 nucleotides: TGTGCCAGCAGCTTGGCCGGCATGGGTGAAAAACTGTTTTTT.

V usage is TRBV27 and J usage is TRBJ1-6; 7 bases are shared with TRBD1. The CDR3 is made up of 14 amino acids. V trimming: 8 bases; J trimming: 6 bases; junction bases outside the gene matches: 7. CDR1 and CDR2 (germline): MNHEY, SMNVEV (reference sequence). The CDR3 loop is CASRTGVLNSPLHF. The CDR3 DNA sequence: TGTGCCAGCCGGACAGGAGTGCTTAATTCACCCCTCCACTTT.

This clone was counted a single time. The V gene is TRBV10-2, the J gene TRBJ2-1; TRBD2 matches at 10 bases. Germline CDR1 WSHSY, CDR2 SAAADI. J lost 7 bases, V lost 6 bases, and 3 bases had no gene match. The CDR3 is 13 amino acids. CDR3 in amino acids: CASRSSGGNEQFF. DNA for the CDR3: TGCGCCAGCAGAAGTAGCGGGGGGAATGAGCAGTTCTTC.

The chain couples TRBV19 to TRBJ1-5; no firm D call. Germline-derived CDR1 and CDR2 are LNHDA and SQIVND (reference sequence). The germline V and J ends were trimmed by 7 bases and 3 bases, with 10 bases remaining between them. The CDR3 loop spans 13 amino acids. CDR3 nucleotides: TGTGCCAGTAAACCCGGGTACAATCAGCCCCAGCATTTT. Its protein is CASKPGYNQPQHF.

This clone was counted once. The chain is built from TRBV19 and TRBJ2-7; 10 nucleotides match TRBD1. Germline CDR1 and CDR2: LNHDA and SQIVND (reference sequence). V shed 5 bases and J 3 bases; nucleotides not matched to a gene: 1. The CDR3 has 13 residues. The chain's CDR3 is CASSRDRGYEQYF. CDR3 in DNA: TGTGCCAGTAGTCGGGACAGGGGCTACGAGCAGTACTTC.

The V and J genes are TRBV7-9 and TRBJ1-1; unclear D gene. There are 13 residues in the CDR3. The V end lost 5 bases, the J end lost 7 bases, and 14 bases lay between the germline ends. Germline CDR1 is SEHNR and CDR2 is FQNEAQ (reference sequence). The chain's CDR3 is CASSPGTGIEAFF. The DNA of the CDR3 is TGTGCCAGCAGCCCCGGAACCGGAATTGAAGCTTTCTTT. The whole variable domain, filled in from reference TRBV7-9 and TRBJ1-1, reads DTGVSQNPRHKITKRGQNVTFRCDPISEHNRLYWYRQTLGQGPEFLTYFQNEAQLEKSRLLSDRFSAERPKGSFSTLEIQRTEQGDSAMYLCASSPGTGIEAFFGQGTRLTVV.

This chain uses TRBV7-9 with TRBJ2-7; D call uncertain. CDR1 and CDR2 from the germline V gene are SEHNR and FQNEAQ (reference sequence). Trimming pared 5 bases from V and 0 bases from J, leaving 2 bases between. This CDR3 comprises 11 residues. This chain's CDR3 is CASSASYEQYF. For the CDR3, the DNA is TGTGCCAGCAGCGCCTCCTACGAGCAGTACTTC.

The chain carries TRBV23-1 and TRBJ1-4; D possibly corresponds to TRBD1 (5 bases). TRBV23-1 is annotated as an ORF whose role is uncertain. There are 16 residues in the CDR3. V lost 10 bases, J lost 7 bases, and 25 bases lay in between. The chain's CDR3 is CANPQGSVQEGEKLFF. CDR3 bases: TGCGCCAACCCCCAAGGCTCCGTACAGGAAGGTGAAAAACTGTTTTTT.

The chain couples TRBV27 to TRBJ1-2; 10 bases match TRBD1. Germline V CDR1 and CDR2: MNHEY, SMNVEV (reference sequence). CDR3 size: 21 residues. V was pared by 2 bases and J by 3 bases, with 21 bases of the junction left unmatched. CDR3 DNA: TGTGCCAGCAGTTTAAGCCTTGGACCCCGGACAGGGGGTCGGTACGACTATGGCTACACCTTC. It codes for CASSLSLGPRTGGRYDYGYTF.

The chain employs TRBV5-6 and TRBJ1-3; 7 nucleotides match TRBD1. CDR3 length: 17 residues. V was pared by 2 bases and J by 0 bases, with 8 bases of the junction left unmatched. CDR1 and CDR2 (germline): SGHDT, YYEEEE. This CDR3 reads CASSFPTGSGSGNTIYF. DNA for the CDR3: TGTGCCAGCAGCTTCCCGACAGGGTCAGGCTCTGGAAACACCATATATTTT.

This CDR3 reads CASSYLGAADTQYF. In DNA, the CDR3 is TGTGCCAGCAGCTACCTGGGGGCAGCAGATACGCAGTATTTT. The chain combines TRBV7-2 with TRBJ2-3, with D perhaps TRBD1 (6 bases). CDR1 and CDR2 (germline): SGHTA, FQGNSA. Deletions cut 4 bases from V and 4 bases from J, with 12 bases between. The CDR3 length is 14 residues.

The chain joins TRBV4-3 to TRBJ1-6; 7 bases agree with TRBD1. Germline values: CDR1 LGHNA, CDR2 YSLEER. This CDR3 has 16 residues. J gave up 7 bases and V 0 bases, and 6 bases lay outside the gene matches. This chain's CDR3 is CASSQETAGGNSPLHF. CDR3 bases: TGCGCCAGCAGCCAAGAAACCGCAGGGGGGAATTCACCCCTCCACTTT.

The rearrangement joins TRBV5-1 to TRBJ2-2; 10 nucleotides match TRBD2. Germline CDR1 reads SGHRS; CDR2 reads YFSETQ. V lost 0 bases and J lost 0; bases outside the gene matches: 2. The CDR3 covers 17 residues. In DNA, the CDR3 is TGCGCCAGCAGCTTGGTAGCGGGGGGTCCGAACACCGGGGAGCTGTTTTTT. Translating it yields CASSLVAGGPNTGELFF.

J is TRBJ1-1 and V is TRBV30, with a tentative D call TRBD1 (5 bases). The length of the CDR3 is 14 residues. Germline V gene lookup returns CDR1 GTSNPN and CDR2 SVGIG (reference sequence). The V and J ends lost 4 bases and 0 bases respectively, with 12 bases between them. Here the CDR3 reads CAWIVATVNTEAFF. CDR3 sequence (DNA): TGTGCCTGGATCGTCGCGACAGTGAACACTGAAGCTTTCTTT.

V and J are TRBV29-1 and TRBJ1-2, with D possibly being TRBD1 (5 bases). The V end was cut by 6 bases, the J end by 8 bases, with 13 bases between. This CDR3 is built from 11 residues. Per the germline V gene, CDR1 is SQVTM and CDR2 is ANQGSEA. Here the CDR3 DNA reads TGCAGCGTGGAATGGGGGGAAGGCTACACCTTC. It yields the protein CSVEWGEGYTF. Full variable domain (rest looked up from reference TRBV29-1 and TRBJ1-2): SAVISQKPSRDICQRGTSLTIQCQVDSQVTMMFWYRQQPGQSLTLIATANQGSEATYESGFVIDKFPISRPNLTFSTLTVSNMSPEDSSIYLCSVEWGEGYTFGSGTRLTVV.

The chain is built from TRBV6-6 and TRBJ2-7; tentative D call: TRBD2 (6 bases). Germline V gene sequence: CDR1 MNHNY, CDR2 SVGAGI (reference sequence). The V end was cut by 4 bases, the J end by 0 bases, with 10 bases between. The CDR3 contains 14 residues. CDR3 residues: CASSSRGISYEQYF. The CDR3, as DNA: TGTGCCAGCAGTTCTCGCGGGATCTCCTACGAGCAGTACTTC.

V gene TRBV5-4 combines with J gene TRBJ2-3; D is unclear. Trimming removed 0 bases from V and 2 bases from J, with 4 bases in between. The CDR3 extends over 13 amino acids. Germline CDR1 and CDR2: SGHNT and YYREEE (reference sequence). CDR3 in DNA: TGTGCCAGCAGCTTGGACCACACAGATACGCAGTATTTT. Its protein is CASSLDHTDTQYF.

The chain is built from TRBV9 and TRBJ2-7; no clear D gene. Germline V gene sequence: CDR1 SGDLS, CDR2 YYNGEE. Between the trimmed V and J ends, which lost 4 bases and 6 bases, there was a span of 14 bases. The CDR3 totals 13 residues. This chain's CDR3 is CASSLAPGGEQYF. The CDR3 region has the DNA TGTGCCAGCAGCCTTGCCCCGGGCGGCGAGCAGTACTTC.

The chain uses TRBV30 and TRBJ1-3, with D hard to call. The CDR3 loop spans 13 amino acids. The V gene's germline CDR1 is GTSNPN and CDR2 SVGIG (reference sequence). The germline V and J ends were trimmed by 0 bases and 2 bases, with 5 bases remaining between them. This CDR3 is CAWSVGAGNTIYF. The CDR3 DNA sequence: TGTGCCTGGAGTGTGGGCGCTGGAAACACCATATATTTT.

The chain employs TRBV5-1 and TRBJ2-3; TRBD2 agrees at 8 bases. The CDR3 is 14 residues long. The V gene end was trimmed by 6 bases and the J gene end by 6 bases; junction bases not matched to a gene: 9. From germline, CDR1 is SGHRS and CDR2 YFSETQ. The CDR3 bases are TGCGCCAGCACCGTGAGCGGGAGATCGGATACGCAGTATTTT. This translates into CASTVSGRSDTQYF. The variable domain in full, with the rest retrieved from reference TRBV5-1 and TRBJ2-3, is KAGVTQTPRYLIKTRGQQVTLSCSPISGHRSVSWYQQTPGQGLQFLFEYFSETQRNKGNFPGRFSGRQFSNSRSEMNVSTLELGDSALYLCASTVSGRSDTQYFGPGTRLTVL.

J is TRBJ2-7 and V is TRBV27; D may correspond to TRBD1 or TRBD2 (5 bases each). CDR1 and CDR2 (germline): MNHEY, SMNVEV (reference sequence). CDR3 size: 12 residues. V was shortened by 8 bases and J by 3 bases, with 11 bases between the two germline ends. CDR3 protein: CASSGTYYEQYF. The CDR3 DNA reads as TGTGCCAGCTCCGGGACCTACTACGAGCAGTACTTC.

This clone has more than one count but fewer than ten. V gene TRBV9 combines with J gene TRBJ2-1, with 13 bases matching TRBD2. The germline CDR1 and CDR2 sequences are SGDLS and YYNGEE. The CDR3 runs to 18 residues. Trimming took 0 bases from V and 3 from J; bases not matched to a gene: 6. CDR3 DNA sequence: TGTGCCAGCAGCGTAGGGCGACGGACTAGCGGGAGCTACAATGAGCAGTTCTTC. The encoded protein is CASSVGRRTSGSYNEQFF.

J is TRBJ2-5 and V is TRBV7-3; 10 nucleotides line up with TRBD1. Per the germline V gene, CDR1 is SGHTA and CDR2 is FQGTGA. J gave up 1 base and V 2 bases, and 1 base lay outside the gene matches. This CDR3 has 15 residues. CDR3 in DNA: TGTGCCAGCAGCTTAGGGGACAGGGGCCAAGAGACCCAGTACTTC. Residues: CASSLGDRGQETQYF.

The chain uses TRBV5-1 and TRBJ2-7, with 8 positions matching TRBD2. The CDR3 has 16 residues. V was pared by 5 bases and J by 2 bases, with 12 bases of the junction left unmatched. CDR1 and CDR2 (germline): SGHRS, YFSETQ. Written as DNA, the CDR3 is TGCGCCAGCAGGTGGAGTTCCGGGACTAGTGCCTACGAGCAGTACTTC. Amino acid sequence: CASRWSSGTSAYEQYF.

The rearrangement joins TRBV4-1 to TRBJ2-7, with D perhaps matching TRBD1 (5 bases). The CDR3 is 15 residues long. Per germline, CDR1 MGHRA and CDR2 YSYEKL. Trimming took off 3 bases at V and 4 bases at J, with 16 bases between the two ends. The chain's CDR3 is CASSHATGLWYEQYF. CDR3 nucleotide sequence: TGCGCCAGCAGCCATGCTACAGGATTATGGTACGAGCAGTACTTC.

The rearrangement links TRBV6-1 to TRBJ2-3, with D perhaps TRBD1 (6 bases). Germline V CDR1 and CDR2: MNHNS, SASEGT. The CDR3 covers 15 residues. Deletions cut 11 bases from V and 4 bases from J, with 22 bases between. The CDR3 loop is CAGTGTTNRADTQYF. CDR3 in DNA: TGTGCCGGAACCGGGACAACCAATAGGGCAGATACGCAGTATTTT.

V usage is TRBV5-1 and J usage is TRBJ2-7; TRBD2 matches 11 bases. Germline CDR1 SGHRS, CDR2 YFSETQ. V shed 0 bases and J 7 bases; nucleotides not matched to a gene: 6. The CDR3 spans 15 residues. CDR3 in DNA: TGCGCCAGCAGCTTGGCACTAGCGGGAGCTCGGGAGCAGTACTTC. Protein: CASSLALAGAREQYF.

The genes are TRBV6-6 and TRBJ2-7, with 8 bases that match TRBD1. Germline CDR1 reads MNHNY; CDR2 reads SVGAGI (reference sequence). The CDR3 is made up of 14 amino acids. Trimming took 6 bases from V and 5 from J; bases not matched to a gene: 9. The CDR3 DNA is TGTGCCAGCAGCCCCAGGACAGGGTTAGACGAGCAGTACTTC. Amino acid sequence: CASSPRTGLDEQYF.